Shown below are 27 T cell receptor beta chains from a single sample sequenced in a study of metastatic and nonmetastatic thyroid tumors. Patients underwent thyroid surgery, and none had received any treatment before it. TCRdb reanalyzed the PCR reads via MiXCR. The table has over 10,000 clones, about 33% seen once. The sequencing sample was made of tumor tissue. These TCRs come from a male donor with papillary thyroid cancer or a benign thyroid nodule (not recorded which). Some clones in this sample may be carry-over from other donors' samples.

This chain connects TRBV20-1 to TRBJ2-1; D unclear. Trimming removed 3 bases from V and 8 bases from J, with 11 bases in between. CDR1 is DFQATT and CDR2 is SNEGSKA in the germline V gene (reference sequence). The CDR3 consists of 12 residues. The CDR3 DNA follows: TGCAGTGCTAGTGTTAGTGAGCATGAGCAGTTCTTC. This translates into CSASVSEHEQFF.

This CDR3 reads CASSPGAKYEQYF. The CDR3, as DNA: TGTGCCAGCAGCCCTGGGGCTAAGTACGAGCAGTACTTC. The chain employs TRBV6-1 and TRBJ2-7, with D possibly being TRBD1 (5 bases). Trimming removed 6 bases from V and 4 bases from J, with 13 bases in between. CDR1 MNHNS and CDR2 SASEGT come from the germline V gene. The CDR3 is 13 residues long.

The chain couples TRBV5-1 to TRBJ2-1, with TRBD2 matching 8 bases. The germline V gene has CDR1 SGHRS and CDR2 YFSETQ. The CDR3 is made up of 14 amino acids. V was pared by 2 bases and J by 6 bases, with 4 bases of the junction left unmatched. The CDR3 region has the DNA TGCGCCAGCAGCTTTACTAGCGGTCGCAATGAGCAGTTCTTC. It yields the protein CASSFTSGRNEQFF. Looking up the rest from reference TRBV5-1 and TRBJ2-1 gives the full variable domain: KAGVTQTPRYLIKTRGQQVTLSCSPISGHRSVSWYQQTPGQGLQFLFEYFSETQRNKGNFPGRFSGRQFSNSRSEMNVSTLELGDSALYLCASSFTSGRNEQFFGPGTRLTVL.

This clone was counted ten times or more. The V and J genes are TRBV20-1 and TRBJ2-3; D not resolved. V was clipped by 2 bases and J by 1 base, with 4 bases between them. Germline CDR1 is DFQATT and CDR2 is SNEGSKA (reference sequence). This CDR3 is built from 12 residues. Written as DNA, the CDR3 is TGCAGTGCTAGACGCGGCACAGATACGCAGTATTTT. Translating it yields CSARRGTDTQYF.

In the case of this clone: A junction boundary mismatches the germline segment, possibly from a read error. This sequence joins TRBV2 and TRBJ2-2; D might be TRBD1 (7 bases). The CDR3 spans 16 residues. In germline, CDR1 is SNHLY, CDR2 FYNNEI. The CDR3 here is CASIRGELVNTGELFF. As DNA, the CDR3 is TGTGCCAGCATCAGGGGGGAACTCGTGAACACCGGTGAGCTGTTTTTT.

The CDR3 here is CASSSAFRRPIPFTDTQYF. CDR3 DNA: TGTGCCAGCAGCTCCGCTTTCCGGAGGCCCATCCCATTCACAGATACGCAGTATTTT. V and J are TRBV7-6 and TRBJ2-3; TRBD2 is a possible D gene (5 bases). Germline loops: CDR1 SGHVS, CDR2 FNYEAQ. V lost 4 bases, J lost 2 bases, and 25 bases lay in between. The CDR3 has 19 residues.

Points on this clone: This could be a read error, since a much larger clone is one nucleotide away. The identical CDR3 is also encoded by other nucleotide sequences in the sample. CDR3 in amino acids: CASSLRAAYSEQFF. Written as DNA, the CDR3 is TGTGCCAGCAGTCTAAGGGCAGCCTACAGTGAGCAGTTCTTC. V gene TRBV27 combines with J gene TRBJ2-1; D is uncertain. Germline values: CDR1 MNHEY, CDR2 SMNVEV (reference sequence). CDR3 length equals 14 residues.

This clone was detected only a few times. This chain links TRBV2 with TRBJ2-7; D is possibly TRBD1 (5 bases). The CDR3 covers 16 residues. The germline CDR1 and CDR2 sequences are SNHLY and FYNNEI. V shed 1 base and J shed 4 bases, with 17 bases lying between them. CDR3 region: CASSEGQTKLNYEQYF. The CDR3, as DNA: TGTGCCAGCAGTGAAGGACAGACGAAACTTAATTACGAGCAGTACTTC.

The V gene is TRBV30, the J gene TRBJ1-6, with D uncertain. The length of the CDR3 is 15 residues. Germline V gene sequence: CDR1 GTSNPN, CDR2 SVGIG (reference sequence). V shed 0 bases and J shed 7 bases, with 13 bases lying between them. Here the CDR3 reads CAWSVKVIGNSPLHF. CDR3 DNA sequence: TGTGCCTGGAGTGTTAAGGTGATAGGGAATTCACCCCTCCACTTT. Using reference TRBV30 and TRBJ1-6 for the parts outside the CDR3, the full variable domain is SQTIHQWPATLVQPVGSPLSLECTVEGTSNPNLYWYRQAAGRGLQLLFYSVGIGQISSEVPQNLSASRPQDRQFILSSKKLLLSDSGFYLCAWSVKVIGNSPLHFGNGTRLTVT.

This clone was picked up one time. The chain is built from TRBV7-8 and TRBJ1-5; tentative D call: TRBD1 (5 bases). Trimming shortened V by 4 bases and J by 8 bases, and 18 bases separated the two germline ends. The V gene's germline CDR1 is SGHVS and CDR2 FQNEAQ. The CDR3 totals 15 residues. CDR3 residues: CASSSHWGVGEPQHF. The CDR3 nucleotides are TGTGCCAGCAGCTCCCACTGGGGGGTCGGCGAGCCCCAGCATTTT.

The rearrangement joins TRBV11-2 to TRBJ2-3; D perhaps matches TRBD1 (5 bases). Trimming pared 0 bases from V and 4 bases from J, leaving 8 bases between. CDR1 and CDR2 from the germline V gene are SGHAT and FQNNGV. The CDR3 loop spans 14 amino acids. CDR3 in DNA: TGTGCCAGCAGCTTAGATCAGGGCGCAGATACGCAGTATTTT. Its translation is CASSLDQGADTQYF.

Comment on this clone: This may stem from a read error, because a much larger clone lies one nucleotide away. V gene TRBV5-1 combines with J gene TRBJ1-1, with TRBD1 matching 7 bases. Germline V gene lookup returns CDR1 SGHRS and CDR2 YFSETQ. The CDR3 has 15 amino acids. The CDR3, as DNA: TGCGCCAGCAGCTCCTTACAGGGGATGAACACTGAAGCTTTATTT. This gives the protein CASSSLQGMNTEALF.

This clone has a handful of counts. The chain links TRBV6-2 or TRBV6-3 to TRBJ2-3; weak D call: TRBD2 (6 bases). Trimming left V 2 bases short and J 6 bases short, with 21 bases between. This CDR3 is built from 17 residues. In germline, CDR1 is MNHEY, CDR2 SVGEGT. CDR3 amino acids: CASSYPPLAGGSDTQYF. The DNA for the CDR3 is TGTGCCAGCAGTTACCCGCCTTTGGCCGGGGGTTCGGATACGCAGTATTTT.

The CDR3 nucleotides read TGTGCCAGCAGCTTAGAGAGCGGGAGGTTCTACGAGCAGTACTTC. Amino acid sequence: CASSLESGRFYEQYF. The genes are TRBV7-6 and TRBJ2-7, with 9 bases aligning to TRBD2. This CDR3 is built from 15 residues. Germline trimming cut 1 base from V and 3 bases from J; bases unmatched to any gene: 4. CDR1 is SGHVS, CDR2 FNYEAQ, per germline.

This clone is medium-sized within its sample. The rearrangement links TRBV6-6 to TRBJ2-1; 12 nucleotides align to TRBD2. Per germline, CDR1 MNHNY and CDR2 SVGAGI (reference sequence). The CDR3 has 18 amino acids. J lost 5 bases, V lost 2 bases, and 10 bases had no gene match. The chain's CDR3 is CASSYAGLAGGHNNEQFF. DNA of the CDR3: TGTGCCAGCAGTTACGCCGGGCTAGCGGGAGGGCATAACAATGAGCAGTTCTTC.

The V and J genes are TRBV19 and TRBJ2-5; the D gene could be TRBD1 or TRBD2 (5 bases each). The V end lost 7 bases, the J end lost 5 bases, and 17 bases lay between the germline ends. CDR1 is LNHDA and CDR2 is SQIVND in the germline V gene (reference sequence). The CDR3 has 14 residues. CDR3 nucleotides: TGTGCCAGTACCTCCCGGGGCTCCTCCGAGACCCAGTACTTC. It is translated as CASTSRGSSETQYF.

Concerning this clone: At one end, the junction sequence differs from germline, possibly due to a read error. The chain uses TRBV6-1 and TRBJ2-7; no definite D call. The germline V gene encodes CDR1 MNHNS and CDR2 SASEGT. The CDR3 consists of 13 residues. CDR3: CASIEDREDWQYF. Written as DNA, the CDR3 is TGTGCCAGCATTGAAGATCGTGAAGATTGGCAGTACTTC.

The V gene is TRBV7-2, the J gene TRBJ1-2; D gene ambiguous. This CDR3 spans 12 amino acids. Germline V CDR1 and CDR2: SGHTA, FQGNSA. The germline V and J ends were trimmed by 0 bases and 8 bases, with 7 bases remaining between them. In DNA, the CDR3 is TGTGCCAGCAGCTTAGCGGTTGGGGGCTACACCTTC. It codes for CASSLAVGGYTF.

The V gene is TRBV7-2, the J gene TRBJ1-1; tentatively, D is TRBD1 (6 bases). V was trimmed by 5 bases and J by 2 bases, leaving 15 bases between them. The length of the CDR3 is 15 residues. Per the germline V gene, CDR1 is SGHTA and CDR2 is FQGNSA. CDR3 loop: CASSTRRDTNTEAFF. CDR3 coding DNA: TGTGCCAGCAGCACACGCCGGGACACCAACACTGAAGCTTTCTTT. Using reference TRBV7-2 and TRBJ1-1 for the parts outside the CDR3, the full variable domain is GAGVSQSPSNKVTEKGKDVELRCDPISGHTALYWYRQSLGQGLEFLIYFQGNSAPDKSGLPSDRFSAERTGGSVSTLTIQRTQQEDSAVYLCASSTRRDTNTEAFFGQGTRLTVV.

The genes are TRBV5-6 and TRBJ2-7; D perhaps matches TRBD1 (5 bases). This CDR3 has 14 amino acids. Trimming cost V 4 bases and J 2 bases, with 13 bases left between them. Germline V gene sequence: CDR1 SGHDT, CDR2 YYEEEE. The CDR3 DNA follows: TGTGCCAGCAGCCCGCCGGCAGGGCCCTACGAGCAGTACTTC. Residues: CASSPPAGPYEQYF. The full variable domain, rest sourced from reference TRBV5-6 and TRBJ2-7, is DAGVTQSPTHLIKTRGQQVTLRCSPKSGHDTVSWYQQALGQGPQFIFQYYEEEERQRGNFPDRFSGHQFPNYSSELNVNALLLGDSALYLCASSPPAGPYEQYFGPGTRLTVT.

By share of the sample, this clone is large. The CDR3 protein is CASARGGQGYSPLHF. CDR3 sequence (DNA): TGCGCCAGCGCACGAGGAGGACAGGGCTATTCACCCCTCCACTTT. The chain joins TRBV5-1 to TRBJ1-6, with 8 bases that match TRBD1. The CDR3 sequence is 15 residues long. Germline-derived CDR1 and CDR2 are SGHRS and YFSETQ. The J segment lost 8 bases and the V segment lost 7 bases, leaving 11 bases of the junction unmatched.

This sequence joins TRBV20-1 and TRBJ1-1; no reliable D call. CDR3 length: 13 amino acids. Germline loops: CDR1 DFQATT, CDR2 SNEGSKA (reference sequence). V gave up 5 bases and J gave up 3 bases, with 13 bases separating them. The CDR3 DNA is TGCAGTGCTGGCGAGCCCATGTACACTGAAGCTTTCTTT. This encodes CSAGEPMYTEAFF.

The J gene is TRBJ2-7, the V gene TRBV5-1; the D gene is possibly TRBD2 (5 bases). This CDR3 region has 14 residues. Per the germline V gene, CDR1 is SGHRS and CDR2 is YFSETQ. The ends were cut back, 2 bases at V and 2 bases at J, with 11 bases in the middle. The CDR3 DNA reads TGCGCCAGCAGCTTAGCCAGCGGTCCCTACGAGCAGTACTTC. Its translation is CASSLASGPYEQYF.

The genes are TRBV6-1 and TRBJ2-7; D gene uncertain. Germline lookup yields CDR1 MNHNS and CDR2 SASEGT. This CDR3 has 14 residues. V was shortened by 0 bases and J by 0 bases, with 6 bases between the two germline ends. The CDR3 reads CASSEAESSYEQYF. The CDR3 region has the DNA TGTGCCAGCAGTGAAGCGGAGAGCTCCTACGAGCAGTACTTC.

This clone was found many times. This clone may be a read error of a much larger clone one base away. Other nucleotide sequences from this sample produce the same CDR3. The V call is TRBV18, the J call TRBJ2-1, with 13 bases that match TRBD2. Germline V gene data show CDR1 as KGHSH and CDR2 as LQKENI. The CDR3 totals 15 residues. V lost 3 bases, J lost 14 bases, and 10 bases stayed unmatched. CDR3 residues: CASSPSGLAGWDKFF. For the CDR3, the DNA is TGTGCCAGCTCACCTTCGGGACTAGCGGGGTGGGATAAGTTCTTC.

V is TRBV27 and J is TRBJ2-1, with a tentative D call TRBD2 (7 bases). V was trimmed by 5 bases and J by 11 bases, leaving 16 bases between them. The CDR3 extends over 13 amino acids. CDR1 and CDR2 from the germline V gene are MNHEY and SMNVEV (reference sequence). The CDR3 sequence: CASSAQGRVKQFF. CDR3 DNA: TGTGCCAGCAGTGCCCAGGGGAGGGTCAAGCAGTTCTTC.

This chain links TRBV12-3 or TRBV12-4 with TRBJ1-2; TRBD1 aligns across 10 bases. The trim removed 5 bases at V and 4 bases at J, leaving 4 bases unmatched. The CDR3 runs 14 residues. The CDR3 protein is CASSDRGLGYGYTF. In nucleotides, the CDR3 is TGTGCCAGCAGTGACAGGGGGCTTGGCTATGGCTACACCTTC.